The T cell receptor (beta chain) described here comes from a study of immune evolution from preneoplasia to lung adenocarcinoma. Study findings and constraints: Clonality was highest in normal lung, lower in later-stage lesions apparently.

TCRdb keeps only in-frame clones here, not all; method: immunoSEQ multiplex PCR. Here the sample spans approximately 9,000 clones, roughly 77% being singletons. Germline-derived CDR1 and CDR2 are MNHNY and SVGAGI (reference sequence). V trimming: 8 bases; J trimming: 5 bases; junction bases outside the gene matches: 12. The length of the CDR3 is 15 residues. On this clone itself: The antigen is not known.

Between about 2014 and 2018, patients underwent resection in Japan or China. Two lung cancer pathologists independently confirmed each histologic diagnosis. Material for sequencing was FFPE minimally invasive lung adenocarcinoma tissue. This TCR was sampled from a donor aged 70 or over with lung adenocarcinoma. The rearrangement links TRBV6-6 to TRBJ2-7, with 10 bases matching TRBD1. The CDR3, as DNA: TGTGCCAGCTCCGAAGCCGGGACAGGGGACCACGAGCAGTACTTC. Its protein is CASSEAGTGDHEQYF.